This TCR beta chain was sequenced during a study of blood T cell repertoires in COVID-19. Losses at the gene ends were 0 bases for V and 6 bases for J; bases not matched to a gene: 1. This CDR3 is 13 amino acids long. In germline, CDR1 is WNHNN, CDR2 SYGVQD (reference sequence). Here immunoSEQ multiplex PCR was the method, and the copy in TCRdb shows in-frame clones only, minus some. In the table there are roughly 300,000 clones, 70% to 90% of which are singletons. This clonotype was obtained from a woman between 18 and 30 years old who had recovered from COVID-19. The sequenced material came from PBMCs or T cells enriched from blood (not recorded which). This sequence joins TRBV10-1 and TRBJ1-1, with 7 positions matching TRBD1. The CDR3 nucleotides read TGCGCCAGCAGTGAGTCGGGACAGCCTGAAGCTTTCTTT. This translates into CASSESGQPEAFF.